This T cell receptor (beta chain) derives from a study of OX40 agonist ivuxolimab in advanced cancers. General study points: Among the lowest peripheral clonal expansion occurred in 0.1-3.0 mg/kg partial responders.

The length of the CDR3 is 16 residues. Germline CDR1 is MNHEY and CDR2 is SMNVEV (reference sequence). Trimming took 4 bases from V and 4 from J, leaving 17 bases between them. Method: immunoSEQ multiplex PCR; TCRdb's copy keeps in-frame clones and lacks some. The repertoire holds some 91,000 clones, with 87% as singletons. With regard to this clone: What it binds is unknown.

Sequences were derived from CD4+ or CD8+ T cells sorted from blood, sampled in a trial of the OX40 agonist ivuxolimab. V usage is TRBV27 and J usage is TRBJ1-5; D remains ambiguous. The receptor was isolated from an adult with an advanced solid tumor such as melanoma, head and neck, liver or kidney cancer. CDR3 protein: CASSSSVGRLNQPQHF. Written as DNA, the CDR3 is TGTGCCAGCAGTTCCTCGGTCGGGCGGTTGAATCAGCCCCAGCATTTT.